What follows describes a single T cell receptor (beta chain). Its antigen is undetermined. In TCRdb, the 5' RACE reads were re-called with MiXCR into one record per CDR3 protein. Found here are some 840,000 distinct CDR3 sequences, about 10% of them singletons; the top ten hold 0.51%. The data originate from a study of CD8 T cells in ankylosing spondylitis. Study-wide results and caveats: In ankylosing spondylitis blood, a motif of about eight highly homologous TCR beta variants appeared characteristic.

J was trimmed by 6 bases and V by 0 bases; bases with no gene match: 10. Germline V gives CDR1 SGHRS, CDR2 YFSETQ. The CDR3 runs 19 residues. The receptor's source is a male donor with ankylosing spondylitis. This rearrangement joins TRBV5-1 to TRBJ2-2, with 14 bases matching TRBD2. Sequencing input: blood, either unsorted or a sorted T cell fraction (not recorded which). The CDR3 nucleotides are TGCGCCAGCAGCTTGGGGACTAGCGGGAGGCCCGGATGGTCCGGGGAGCTGTTTTTT. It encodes CASSLGTSGRPGWSGELFF.